This TCR beta chain was profiled in a study of early T cells in non-severe SARS-CoV-2 infection. TCRdb reprocessed the 5' RACE reads with MiXCR, giving one entry per CDR3 protein. The sample consists of 20,000 to 25,000 distinct CDR3 sequences, 4.7% of them appearing once. The CDR3 loop spans 12 amino acids. V shed 6 bases, J shed 5 bases, and the junction held 3 bases outside the gene matches. V gene TRBV12-3 or TRBV12-4 combines with J gene TRBJ2-5, with 7 bases fitting TRBD2. The sequenced material came from whole blood. This TCR derives from an adult who was a healthcare worker with PCR-confirmed SARS-CoV-2 infection or an uninfected control (not recorded which). The CDR3 DNA sequence: TGTGCCAGCAGAAGACTAGCTGAGACCCAGTACTTC. This encodes CASRRLAETQYF.